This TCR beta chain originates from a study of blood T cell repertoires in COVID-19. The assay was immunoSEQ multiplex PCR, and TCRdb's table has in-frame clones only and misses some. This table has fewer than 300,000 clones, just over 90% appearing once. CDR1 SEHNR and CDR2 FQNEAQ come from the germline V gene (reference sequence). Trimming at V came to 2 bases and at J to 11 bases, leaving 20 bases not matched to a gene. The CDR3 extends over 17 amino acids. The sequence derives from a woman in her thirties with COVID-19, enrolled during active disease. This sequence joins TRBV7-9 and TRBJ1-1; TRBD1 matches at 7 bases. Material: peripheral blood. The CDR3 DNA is TGTGCCAGCAGCTTAATACTCGGGACAGTGGCAACAAACGGCGCTTTCTTT. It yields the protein CASSLILGTVATNGAFF.